Below, 11 T cell receptor beta chains from the same sample are listed, as sequenced in a study of cytomegalovirus exposure and HLA in healthy donors. Sequenced by immunoSEQ multiplex PCR; TCRdb stores in-frame clones only, minus some. This table holds fewer than 85,000 clones, 85% to 95% found once. Sequencing was carried out using PBMCs. These receptors came from a woman aged 18-29 years in good health and CMV-seronegative.

The rearrangement joins TRBV2 to TRBJ2-7; 8 nucleotides align to TRBD1. This CDR3 has 14 residues. Germline trimming cut 4 bases from V and 2 bases from J; bases unmatched to any gene: 4. The germline V gene encodes CDR1 SNHLY and CDR2 FYNNEI. The CDR3 is CASSVTGETYEQYF. In DNA, the CDR3 is TGTGCCAGCAGTGTGACAGGGGAAACCTACGAGCAGTACTTC.

This clone was seen a few times. This chain connects TRBV18 to TRBJ2-2; D uncertain. Per germline, CDR1 KGHSH and CDR2 LQKENI. The V and J ends lost 4 bases and 2 bases respectively, with 8 bases between them. The CDR3 sequence is 14 residues long. Written as DNA, the CDR3 is TGTGCCAGCTCACGCAACACCAACACCGGGGAGCTGTTTTTT. This gives the protein CASSRNTNTGELFF.

The chain employs TRBV19 and TRBJ1-4; TRBD1 matches at 7 bases. The CDR3 consists of 17 residues. The germline V gene has CDR1 LNHDA and CDR2 SQIVND (reference sequence). Trimming cost V 1 base and J 0 bases; bases outside gene matches: 5. Here the CDR3 reads CASSIGGQATTNEKLFF. The CDR3 DNA is TGTGCCAGTAGTATAGGCGGACAGGCAACAACTAATGAAAAACTGTTTTTT.

J is TRBJ1-5 and V is TRBV21-1. TRBV21-1 is noted as a pseudogene. CDR3 length: 18 residues. CDR3 nucleotide sequence: TGTGCCAGCAGCAAAGCCTTTAGCGGACGGGGGGTAAATCAGCCCCAGCATTTT. Translation: CASSKAFSGRGVNQPQHF.

V gene TRBV28 combines with J gene TRBJ1-5; D remains unclear. V was cut by 1 base and J by 5 bases, with 12 bases left in between. The CDR3 consists of 15 residues. Germline lookup yields CDR1 MDHEN and CDR2 SYDVKM. CDR3 sequence reads: CASSLFGMAHQPQHF. DNA for the CDR3: TGTGCCAGCAGTTTATTTGGTATGGCCCATCAGCCCCAGCATTTT.

This clone was found once. The chain links TRBV2 to TRBJ2-1; 11 nucleotides agree with TRBD2. V lost 6 bases to trimming and J lost 2 bases; unmatched junction nucleotides: 3. CDR1 and CDR2 from the germline V gene are SNHLY and FYNNEI. This CDR3 region has 15 residues. CDR3 coding DNA: TGTGCCAGCAGCGAGGGACTAGCGGCCTACAATGAGCAGTTCTTC. Translation gives CASSEGLAAYNEQFF. The complete variable domain, with remaining parts taken from reference TRBV2 and TRBJ2-1, reads EPEVTQTPSHQVTQMGQEVILRCVPISNHLYFYWYRQILGQKVEFLVSFYNNEISEKSEIFDDQFSVERPDGSNFTLKIRSTKLEDSAMYFCASSEGLAAYNEQFFGPGTRLTVL.

The chain joins TRBV5-1 to TRBJ2-7; D uncertain. The CDR3 runs 12 residues. Germline loops: CDR1 SGHRS, CDR2 YFSETQ. The V and J ends lost 4 bases and 6 bases respectively, with 11 bases between them. CDR3 sequence (DNA): TGCGCCAGCAGCCCGAATTACGGCGAGCAGTACTTC. This sequence encodes CASSPNYGEQYF.

This clone appeared a few times. The chain recombines TRBV6-1 with TRBJ1-1; D uncertain. The CDR3 contains 17 residues. Between the trimmed V and J ends, which lost 4 bases and 4 bases, there was a span of 22 bases. The germline V gene encodes CDR1 MNHNS and CDR2 SASEGT. CDR3 nucleotide sequence: TGTGCCAGCAGTGCACACCCAGTTCCCAACCTTCCCACTGAAGCTTTCTTT. Its protein is CASSAHPVPNLPTEAFF.

The V and J genes are TRBV2 and TRBJ1-3; D gene uncertain. With 8 bases removed from V and 2 bases from J, the gap between germline ends came to 13 bases. CDR1 is SNHLY, CDR2 FYNNEI, per germline. There are 14 residues in the CDR3. The CDR3: CASLVQFAGNTIYF. In DNA, the CDR3 is TGTGCCAGCCTGGTACAATTCGCTGGAAACACCATATATTTT.

The chain employs TRBV7-9 and TRBJ1-5; D remains ambiguous. Trimming took off 0 bases at V and 3 bases at J, with 9 bases between the two ends. The CDR3 runs 15 residues. The germline CDR1 and CDR2 sequences are SEHNR and FQNEAQ (reference sequence). CDR3 protein: CASSLASGYNQPQHF. The CDR3 nucleotides read TGTGCCAGCAGCTTAGCTTCGGGTTACAATCAGCCCCAGCATTTT. Full variable domain (outside the CDR3, taken from reference TRBV7-9 and TRBJ1-5): DTGVSQNPRHKITKRGQNVTFRCDPISEHNRLYWYRQTLGQGPEFLTYFQNEAQLEKSRLLSDRFSAERPKGSFSTLEIQRTEQGDSAMYLCASSLASGYNQPQHFGDGTRLSIL.

The V call is TRBV5-1, the J call TRBJ2-1; D gene ambiguous. V lost 4 bases and J 0 bases, leaving 11 bases between the germline ends. Looked up from germline, CDR1 is SGHRS and CDR2 is YFSETQ. The CDR3 runs to 15 residues. CDR3 nucleotide sequence: TGCGCCAGCAGCATCACCGTCAGCTCCTACAATGAGCAGTTCTTC. Translating gives CASSITVSSYNEQFF.